These 14 T cell receptor beta chains were all obtained from the same sample, sequenced in a study of OX40 agonist ivuxolimab in advanced cancers. TCRdb's copy holds only in-frame clones and misses some; the assay was immunoSEQ multiplex PCR. The sample has a few thousand clones; about 76% are singletons. The sample was CD4+ or CD8+ T cells sorted from blood, taken in a trial of the OX40 agonist ivuxolimab. The receptors shown here come from an adult with an advanced solid tumor such as melanoma, head and neck, liver or kidney cancer.

This clone was found a few times. The chain uses TRBV2 and TRBJ2-1, with a tentative D call TRBD2 (6 bases). V lost 3 bases and J lost 7, with 16 bases in between. This CDR3 spans 15 amino acids. Germline V gene data show CDR1 as SNHLY and CDR2 as FYNNEI. The CDR3 spells CASSDRGYLGNEQFF. The CDR3 DNA reads as TGTGCCAGCAGTGATCGGGGGTATCTAGGGAATGAGCAGTTCTTC.

The chain couples TRBV7-8 to TRBJ2-3; 7 bases are a match to TRBD2. Trimming at V came to 5 bases and at J to 0 bases, leaving 5 bases not matched to a gene. The CDR3 runs 15 residues. Germline lookup yields CDR1 SGHVS and CDR2 FQNEAQ. Here the CDR3 reads CASSPWGGSTDTQYF. The DNA of the CDR3 is TGTGCCAGCAGCCCCTGGGGGGGGAGCACAGATACGCAGTATTTT.

The chain joins TRBV9 to TRBJ2-2, with D possibly matching TRBD2 (5 bases). CDR3 length: 14 residues. Germline V gene sequence: CDR1 SGDLS, CDR2 YYNGEE. V lost 4 bases, J lost 6 bases, and 13 bases lay in between. The CDR3 sequence: CASSPRELPGELFF. CDR3 DNA: TGTGCCAGCAGCCCTAGGGAGCTGCCCGGGGAGCTGTTTTTT.

The chain uses TRBV19 and TRBJ2-1; 7 positions agree with TRBD1. V lost 5 bases to trimming and J lost 8 bases; unmatched junction nucleotides: 6. This CDR3 is built from 13 residues. Germline CDR1 reads LNHDA; CDR2 reads SQIVND (reference sequence). CDR3 sequence: CASSLNRGHEQFF. The CDR3 DNA follows: TGTGCCAGTAGTTTAAACAGGGGCCATGAGCAGTTCTTC.

This clone is deemed medium-sized. This rearrangement joins TRBV27 to TRBJ1-2; tentatively, D is TRBD1 (5 bases). The CDR3 contains 15 residues. The V end lost 3 bases, the J end lost 0 bases, and 11 bases lay between the germline ends. Germline values: CDR1 MNHEY, CDR2 SMNVEV (reference sequence). The CDR3 nucleotides are TGTGCCAGCAGTTTTATAGACAGCACTAACTATGGCTACACCTTC. Its protein product is CASSFIDSTNYGYTF.

V is TRBV29-1 and J is TRBJ1-1; D is uncertain. This CDR3 contains 10 residues. The V end was cut by 8 bases, the J end by 6 bases, with 10 bases between. Germline assignment: CDR1 SQVTM and CDR2 ANQGSEA. CDR3 DNA: TGCAGCCAGCTACAAGCTGAAGCTTTCTTT. Translating gives CSQLQAEAFF.

The genes are TRBV15 and TRBJ2-4, with D possibly being TRBD2 (5 bases). Germline loops: CDR1 LNHNV, CDR2 YYDKDF (reference sequence). V was shortened by 0 bases and J by 3 bases, with 9 bases between the two germline ends. This CDR3 comprises 15 residues. The DNA of the CDR3 is TGTGCCACCAGCAGAGAGAGTCGGGACAAAAACATTCAGTACTTC. Translating it yields CATSRESRDKNIQYF.

The CDR3 sequence is CASSLTGGTADTQYF. For the CDR3, the DNA is TGTGCCAGCAGCTTAACGGGCGGGACGGCAGATACGCAGTATTTT. This chain connects TRBV7-3 to TRBJ2-3, with D possibly TRBD2 on 6 matching bases. CDR1 is SGHTA, CDR2 FQGTGA, per germline. The CDR3 covers 15 residues. V gave up 0 bases and J gave up 4 bases, with 11 bases separating them.

The rearrangement joins TRBV15 to TRBJ2-1, with TRBD2 matching 10 bases. Germline V lookup: CDR1 LNHNV, CDR2 YYDKDF (reference sequence). The CDR3 consists of 20 residues. With V trimmed by 0 bases and J by 14 bases, 25 bases remained unmatched. The CDR3 bases are TGTGCCACCAGCAGAGAGGGTAACAGGAGAAGGGATCTAGCGGGAGCAGCAAAGTTCTTC. Its translation: CATSREGNRRRDLAGAAKFF. The full variable domain, its missing parts supplied by reference TRBV15 and TRBJ2-1, is DAMVIQNPRYQVTQFGKPVTLSCSQTLNHNVMYWYQQKSSQAPKLLFHYYDKDFNNEADTPDNFQSRRPNTSFCFLDIRSPGLGDTAMYLCATSREGNRRRDLAGAAKFFGPGTRLTVL.

This clone has just a few counts. This chain uses TRBV6-5 with TRBJ1-4; D not certain. There are 16 residues in the CDR3. Germline V gene lookup returns CDR1 MNHEY and CDR2 SVGAGI. Trimming took off 0 bases at V and 0 bases at J, with 8 bases between the two ends. The CDR3 DNA reads as TGTGCCAGCAGTTACTCGATAGGGACAACTAATGAAAAACTGTTTTTT. Protein: CASSYSIGTTNEKLFF.

This clone occurred a few times. This chain links TRBV6-8 with TRBJ2-2; 11 positions agree with TRBD1. This CDR3 has 15 residues. In germline, CDR1 is MNHGY, CDR2 SAAAGT. V lost 5 bases, J lost 3 bases, and 2 bases stayed unmatched. The CDR3 loop reads CASSMGQGDTGELFF. CDR3 sequence (DNA): TGTGCCAGCAGTATGGGACAGGGGGACACCGGGGAGCTGTTTTTT.

Written as DNA, the CDR3 is TGTGCCTGGAGTGCCGGGGACTCCTACGAGCAGTACTTC. Protein product: CAWSAGDSYEQYF. The chain couples TRBV30 to TRBJ2-7, with TRBD2 as a possible D gene (5 bases). Germline CDR1 and CDR2: GTSNPN and SVGIG (reference sequence). The V end lost 1 base, the J end lost 0 bases, and 7 bases lay between the germline ends. This CDR3 is built from 13 residues.

The V gene is TRBV19, the J gene TRBJ2-7, with 8 bases aligning to TRBD2. The length of the CDR3 is 16 residues. The V gene's germline CDR1 is LNHDA and CDR2 SQIVND (reference sequence). With 3 bases clipped from V and 2 bases from J, the junction kept 9 bases outside the gene matches. CDR3 sequence (DNA): TGTGCCAGTAGTATGGCCATTAGCGGGGCCCCCTACGAGCAGTACTTC. This encodes CASSMAISGAPYEQYF.

The rearrangement uses TRBV4-1 and TRBJ2-7, with D perhaps TRBD1 (6 bases). CDR1 MGHRA and CDR2 YSYEKL come from the germline V gene. This CDR3 spans 15 amino acids. Trimming left V 4 bases short and J 6 bases short, with 19 bases between. DNA for the CDR3: TGCGCCAGCAGCCCCTCGCAGGGGAATTTAATCGAGCAGTACTTC. Protein product: CASSPSQGNLIEQYF.